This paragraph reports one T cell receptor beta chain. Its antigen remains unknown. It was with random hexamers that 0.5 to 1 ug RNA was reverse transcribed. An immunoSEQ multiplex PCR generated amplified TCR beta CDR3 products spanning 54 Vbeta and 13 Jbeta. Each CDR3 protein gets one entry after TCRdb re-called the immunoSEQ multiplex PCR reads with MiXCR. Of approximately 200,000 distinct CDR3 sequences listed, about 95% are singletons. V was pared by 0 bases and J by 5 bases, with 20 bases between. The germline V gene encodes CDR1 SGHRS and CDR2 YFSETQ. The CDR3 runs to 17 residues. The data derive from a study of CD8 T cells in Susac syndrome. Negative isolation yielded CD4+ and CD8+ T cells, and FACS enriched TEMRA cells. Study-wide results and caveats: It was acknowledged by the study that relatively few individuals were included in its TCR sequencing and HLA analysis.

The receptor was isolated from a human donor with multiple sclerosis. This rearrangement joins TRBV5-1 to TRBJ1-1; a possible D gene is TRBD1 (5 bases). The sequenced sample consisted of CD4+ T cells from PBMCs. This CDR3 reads CASSLGQGRRTDTEAFF. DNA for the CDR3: TGCGCCAGCAGCTTGGGGCAGGGACGCAGAACAGATACTGAAGCTTTCTTT.